Detailed here is one T cell receptor beta chain. The antigen is unknown. The sample comes from a study of cytomegalovirus exposure and HLA in healthy donors. Study-wide results and limits: Cytomegalovirus association was listed for 164 TCR beta chains. The authors judged a highly shared variant cluster likely a sequencing artifact.

Germline loops: CDR1 MGHRA, CDR2 YSYEKL. Trimming pared 4 bases from V and 7 bases from J, leaving 20 bases between. This CDR3 comprises 16 residues. Primers for the PCR totalled 60 Vbeta and 13 Jbeta. The data were produced by immunoSEQ multiplex PCR, yet TCRdb's version contains in-frame clones alone and is incomplete. Among roughly 110,000 clones listed, around 64% were seen once. The specimen was PBMCs. This receptor was taken from a man under 40 in good health and CMV-seropositive. This chain connects TRBV4-1 to TRBJ2-1; weak D call: TRBD2 (5 bases). The CDR3 nucleotides are TGCGCCAGCAGCCCAGAATTTAGAGGGTTCTGGAATGAGCAGTTCTTC. Residues: CASSPEFRGFWNEQFF.